The rows below give T cell receptor beta chains drawn from one sample of a study of Graves' ophthalmopathy and Graves' hyperthyroidism. TCRdb re-analysed the multiplex PCR reads in MiXCR, keeping a single row per CDR3 protein. The sample has around 1.1 million distinct CDR3 sequences; roughly 35% are singletons. Input material: peripheral blood or thyroid tissue (not recorded which). The receptors derive from an adult man with Graves' hyperthyroidism. The CDR3 runs from the conserved cysteine through the conserved F or W. Each record gives: V gene, D gene, J gene, clone size, CDR3 length, CDR3 DNA, CDR3 protein. A D gene is named only where the DNA matches it firmly. The size of a clone is reported for some rows only, either as once, few or many, or as a class for expanded clones.

TRBV6-1	-	TRBJ1-1	many	12	TGTGCCAGCAATCTGTGGAACACTGAAGCTTTCTTT	CASNLWNTEAFF
TRBV4-3	-	TRBJ2-7	-	17	TGCGCCAGCAGCCACACGACCCTCGGGAAGGGGGCGGGGGAGCAGTACTTC	CASSHTTLGKGAGEQYF
TRBV10-3	-	TRBJ1-1	many	14	TGTGCCATCAGTGACCAGGGGCTGGGCACTGAAGCTTTCTTT	CAISDQGLGTEAFF
TRBV11-2	TRBD1	TRBJ2-7	-	15	TGTGCCAGCAGACCGGGACAGGGGGCCGTCGGGGAGCAGTACTTC	CASRPGQGAVGEQYF
TRBV12-3/TRBV12-4	-	TRBJ2-7	-	16	TGTGCCAGCACCCCCGACTCCTCTCATGGGTCCTACGAGCAGTACTTC	CASTPDSSHGSYEQYF
TRBV29-1	-	TRBJ1-2	-	12	TGCAGCGCATCGGACAGCAGCTATGGCTACACCTTC	CSASDSSYGYTF
TRBV12-3/TRBV12-4	TRBD1	TRBJ2-7	many	14	TGTGCCAGCAGTTTAAGGACAGGGTGGGGTGAGCAGTACTTC	CASSLRTGWGEQYF
TRBV29-1	-	TRBJ2-7	many	11	TGCAGCGTTGAAGATTCAGGCGAGCAGTACTTC	CSVEDSGEQYF
TRBV12-3/TRBV12-4	-	TRBJ2-7	few	12	TGTGCCAGCAGTATCAAGAGGAACGAGCAGTACTTC	CASSIKRNEQYF
TRBV14	-	TRBJ1-2	many	14	TGTGCCAGCAGCCAAGAGGGGACATTTGGCGGCTACACCTTC	CASSQEGTFGGYTF
TRBV20-1	-	TRBJ1-5	many	15	TGCAGTGCCCCCGCGCGAGGGGGTAGCAATCAGCCCCAGCATTTT	CSAPARGGSNQPQHF
TRBV12-3/TRBV12-4	TRBD1	TRBJ2-7	-	14	TGTGCCAGCAGTTCCTCCAGGGGGCGGGTAGGGCAGTACTTC	CASSSSRGRVGQYF
TRBV20-1	-	TRBJ2-7	few	19	TGCAGTGCTAGAGATGATTCTGGACCGGGACTCCGGAGCTCCTACGAGCAGTACTTC	CSARDDSGPGLRSSYEQYF
TRBV15	-	TRBJ2-5	-	15	TGTGCCACCAGCAGAGATCGGGTTAGCCAAGAGACCCAGTACTTC	CATSRDRVSQETQYF
TRBV7-9	TRBD1	TRBJ1-1	-	17	TGTGCCAGCAGCTCACAGGGGGGCCTGGTTTATATGACTGAAGCTTTCTTT	CASSSQGGLVYMTEAFF
TRBV7-2	-	TRBJ2-1	-	13	TGTGCCAGCAGCCCACCACCCGCCAATGAGCAGTTCTTC	CASSPPPANEQFF
TRBV7-7	-	TRBJ2-5	many	15	TGTGCCAGCAGCGTCAGTTCGGGGGACCAAGAGACCCAGTACTTC	CASSVSSGDQETQYF
TRBV14	-	TRBJ1-3	-	16	TGTGCCAGCAGCCTCTTCGTGGGGAAAACGGGAAACACCATATATTTT	CASSLFVGKTGNTIYF
TRBV30	-	TRBJ1-1	once	13	TGTGCCTGGAGTGTAGGGGGGGGCCCTGAAGCTTTCTTT	CAWSVGGGPEAFF
TRBV5-1	TRBD1	TRBJ1-2	many	15	TGCGCCAGCAGCCCTGCGACAGGGAAGGGCTATGGCTACACCTTC	CASSPATGKGYGYTF
TRBV9	-	TRBJ1-6	-	14	TGTGCCAGCAGCGATCCCGTCTCGGATTCACCCCTCCACTTT	CASSDPVSDSPLHF
TRBV7-9	TRBD1	TRBJ2-6	few	19	TGTGCCAGCAGTCACATCGGGACAGGGGCTTACTCTGGGGCCAACGTCCTGACTTTC	CASSHIGTGAYSGANVLTF
TRBV4-3	-	TRBJ2-7	-	14	TGCGCCAGCAGCCAAGACCAAGGACAGTACGAGCAGTACTTC	CASSQDQGQYEQYF
TRBV10-2	TRBD2	TRBJ2-7	few	16	TGCGCCAGCAGTGCCGGACTAGCGGGAGGTGGCTACGAGCAGTACTTC	CASSAGLAGGGYEQYF
TRBV5-6	TRBD1	TRBJ2-7	many	15	TGTGCCAGCAGCCGGGACAGGGGGCTATCCTACGAGCAGTACTTC	CASSRDRGLSYEQYF
TRBV20-1	-	TRBJ1-1	many	14	TGCAGTGCTAGCGACGCCCTGAAGGGCACTGAAGCTTTCTTT	CSASDALKGTEAFF
TRBV20-1	-	TRBJ1-5	many	14	TGCAGTGCCCACGGGTCACAAAGTAATCAGCCCCAGCATTTT	CSAHGSQSNQPQHF
TRBV27	TRBD2	TRBJ2-7	few	14	TGTGCCAGCAGGACTAGCGGGGTCATACGTGAGCAGTACTTC	CASRTSGVIREQYF
TRBV24-1	TRBD1	TRBJ2-5	many	15	TGTGCCACCAGTGATCCGACAGGGACCCAAGAGACCCAGTACTTC	CATSDPTGTQETQYF
TRBV20-1	-	TRBJ2-6	-	10	TGCAGTGCCGGGGACAACGTCCTGACTTTC	CSAGDNVLTF
TRBV7-8	TRBD1	TRBJ2-7	many	16	TGTGCCAGCAGCTTAGGGCCGGGACAGGACACCTACGAGCAGTACTTC	CASSLGPGQDTYEQYF
TRBV7-8	-	TRBJ2-3	-	13	TGTGCCAGCAGTCTGTTTGAGGGGGATACGCAGTATTTT	CASSLFEGDTQYF
TRBV7-2	-	TRBJ1-1	many	12	TGTGCCAGCAGCTTAGAGTGGACTGAAGCTTTCTTT	CASSLEWTEAFF
TRBV5-1	TRBD1	TRBJ2-7	-	16	TGCGCCAGCAGCTTTCAGACAGGGGAAATCTACTACGAGCAGTACTTC	CASSFQTGEIYYEQYF
TRBV27	TRBD1	TRBJ2-5	few	13	TGTGCCAGCAAGGGGACAGGAGAAGAGACCCAGTACTTC	CASKGTGEETQYF
TRBV7-2	-	TRBJ1-1	few	14	TGTGCCAGCAGCGCCTGGCGTAGGGGCACTGAAGCTTTCTTT	CASSAWRRGTEAFF
TRBV7-2	TRBD1	TRBJ2-7	-	14	TGTGCCAGCAGCCAGGGACAGGGGATACTCGAGCAGTACTTC	CASSQGQGILEQYF
TRBV7-8	-	TRBJ1-3	-	17	TGTGCCAGCAGCTTCCAGGGTAACACTGAAGCTGGAAACACCATATATTTT	CASSFQGNTEAGNTIYF
TRBV10-3	TRBD1	TRBJ1-1	few	14	TGTGCCATCAGTGAGGAGGGGGCGAGAACTGAAGCTTTCTTT	CAISEEGARTEAFF
TRBV18	-	TRBJ2-7	-	14	TGTGCCAGCTCATCGGGGCTTAGACCCTACGAGCAGTACTTC	CASSSGLRPYEQYF
TRBV7-2	TRBD1	TRBJ1-6	many	15	TGTGCCAGCAGCCCCCGGGACAGGGAAAATTCACCCCTCCACTTT	CASSPRDRENSPLHF